Each of the 30 T cell receptor beta chains below was sequenced from the same sample in a study of cytomegalovirus exposure and HLA in healthy donors. PCR used 60 Vbeta primers and 13 Jbeta primers. Sequenced by immunoSEQ multiplex PCR; TCRdb stores in-frame clones only, minus some. The data hold about 150,000 clones, with about 74% observed a single time. Sample: PBMCs. These receptors came from a woman between 40 and 55 years old in good health and CMV-seronegative.

The chain links TRBV5-1 to TRBJ1-1; 8 positions agree with TRBD1. V was pared by 4 bases and J by 6 bases, with 8 bases of the junction left unmatched. Germline V gives CDR1 SGHRS, CDR2 YFSETQ. The length of the CDR3 is 14 residues. The CDR3 here is CASSPGQGTSEAFF. The CDR3 DNA reads TGCGCCAGCAGCCCAGGACAGGGTACCTCTGAAGCTTTCTTT. The full variable domain, in which reference TRBV5-1 and TRBJ1-1 provide the parts outside the CDR3, is KAGVTQTPRYLIKTRGQQVTLSCSPISGHRSVSWYQQTPGQGLQFLFEYFSETQRNKGNFPGRFSGRQFSNSRSEMNVSTLELGDSALYLCASSPGQGTSEAFFGQGTRLTVV.

This chain joins TRBV14 and TRBJ1-5; D uncertain. The V end was cut by 1 base, the J end by 7 bases, with 11 bases between. CDR3 length equals 14 residues. Germline V gene lookup returns CDR1 SGHDN and CDR2 FVKESK. The CDR3 nucleotides read TGTGCCAGCAGCCAAGGGAGCTCGGGGCAGCCCCAGCATTTT. The encoded protein is CASSQGSSGQPQHF.

In its sample, this clone was seen once. This sequence joins TRBV4-1 and TRBJ2-5, with 8 bases identical to TRBD2. The CDR3 contains 17 residues. The ends lost 4 bases at V and 2 bases at J; junction bases unmatched: 12. CDR1 is MGHRA, CDR2 YSYEKL, per germline. The CDR3 protein is CASSPGNLAGVQETQYF. CDR3 DNA: TGCGCCAGCAGCCCCGGGAATCTAGCGGGCGTACAAGAGACCCAGTACTTC.

The rearrangement links TRBV5-1 to TRBJ1-2; D is unclear. Germline V gene data show CDR1 as SGHRS and CDR2 as YFSETQ. V shed 0 bases and J shed 8 bases, with 8 bases lying between them. The CDR3 covers 12 residues. The CDR3 is CASSLGWEGYTF. The CDR3 DNA sequence: TGCGCCAGCAGCTTGGGCTGGGAGGGCTACACCTTC. Drawing the rest from reference TRBV5-1 and TRBJ1-2, the complete variable domain is KAGVTQTPRYLIKTRGQQVTLSCSPISGHRSVSWYQQTPGQGLQFLFEYFSETQRNKGNFPGRFSGRQFSNSRSEMNVSTLELGDSALYLCASSLGWEGYTFGSGTRLTVV.

V gene TRBV30 combines with J gene TRBJ1-2; D gene uncertain. This CDR3 comprises 13 residues. Trimming shortened V by 0 bases and J by 10 bases, and 15 bases separated the two germline ends. Germline V gene data show CDR1 as GTSNPN and CDR2 as SVGIG (reference sequence). The CDR3 is CAWSVNSGDVYTF. CDR3 bases: TGTGCCTGGAGTGTAAACTCCGGGGATGTCTACACCTTC.

The V call is TRBV7-8, the J call TRBJ1-2; D remains unclear. Germline loops: CDR1 SGHVS, CDR2 FQNEAQ. There are 17 residues in the CDR3. V was shortened by 4 bases and J by 1 base, with 19 bases between the two germline ends. CDR3 nucleotide sequence: TGTGCCAGCAGCTCAACGGCAGGCGGGCACAATAACTATGGCTACACCTTC. Residues: CASSSTAGGHNNYGYTF.

The chain carries TRBV12-5 and TRBJ1-2, with 8 nucleotides matching TRBD1. CDR1 LGHNT and CDR2 FRNRAP come from the germline V gene. With 0 bases clipped from V and 8 bases from J, the junction kept 8 bases outside the gene matches. This CDR3 region has 15 residues. DNA for the CDR3: TGTGCTAGTGGTTTGGTACAGGCAGGGGGCTTCGGCTACACCTTC. This translates into CASGLVQAGGFGYTF. Full variable domain (outside the CDR3, taken from reference TRBV12-5 and TRBJ1-2): DARVTQTPRHKVTEMGQEVTMRCQPILGHNTVFWYRQTMMQGLELLAYFRNRAPLDDSGMPKDRFSAEMPDATLATLKIQPSEPRDSAVYFCASGLVQAGGFGYTFGSGTRLTVV.

The CDR3 spells CASSQVPYGRGPSPLHF. The CDR3 coding sequence is TGCGCCAGCAGCCAAGTCCCATACGGCAGGGGACCTTCACCCCTCCACTTT. The chain recombines TRBV4-1 with TRBJ1-6; the D gene is possibly TRBD1 (6 bases). CDR3 size: 17 residues. V was cut by 1 base and J by 9 bases, with 19 bases left in between. Germline V lookup: CDR1 MGHRA, CDR2 YSYEKL.

The chain joins TRBV5-5 to TRBJ1-2; D is unresolved. Between the trimmed V and J ends, which lost 2 bases and 8 bases, there was a span of 13 bases. CDR1 is SGHKS and CDR2 is YYEKEE in the germline V gene (reference sequence). CDR3 size: 13 residues. DNA of the CDR3: TGTGCCAGCAGCTTATATGAGGGCTTCGGCTACACCTTC. It encodes CASSLYEGFGYTF.

The chain carries TRBV7-2 and TRBJ1-1; the D is unclear. The V gene lost 5 bases and the J gene lost 5 bases, with 15 bases spanning the gap. The germline CDR1 and CDR2 sequences are SGHTA and FQGNSA. The CDR3 sequence is 14 residues long. The CDR3 coding sequence is TGTGCCAGCAGCCCACCGGAGGCGGCGACTGAAGCTTTCTTT. Its protein product is CASSPPEAATEAFF.

The count of this clone is one. V is TRBV5-6 and J is TRBJ2-7; D possibly corresponds to TRBD1 (6 bases). Deletions cut 4 bases from V and 2 bases from J, with 16 bases between. Germline loops: CDR1 SGHDT, CDR2 YYEEEE. CDR3 length: 15 amino acids. In DNA, the CDR3 is TGTGCCAGCAGCAGCTGGGGGACATATACCTACGAGCAGTACTTC. The encoded protein is CASSSWGTYTYEQYF.

The chain carries TRBV27 and TRBJ1-6; the D is unclear. In germline, CDR1 is MNHEY, CDR2 SMNVEV (reference sequence). Trimming took off 2 bases at V and 6 bases at J, with 8 bases between the two ends. The CDR3 sequence is 14 residues long. The CDR3 is CASSLENSNSPLHF. The CDR3 nucleotides are TGTGCCAGCAGTTTAGAAAATAGTAATTCACCCCTCCACTTT.

The rearrangement uses TRBV2 and TRBJ1-2, with TRBD1 matching over 7 bases. The CDR3 covers 15 residues. The germline V gene encodes CDR1 SNHLY and CDR2 FYNNEI. The junction had 11 bases not matched to a gene; V was cut back by 5 bases and J by 5 bases. The CDR3 coding sequence is TGTGCCAGCAGTACGACAGGGATGGACCTTTATGGCTACACCTTC. As protein: CASSTTGMDLYGYTF.

The chain employs TRBV2 and TRBJ2-2, with D possibly TRBD2 on 7 matching bases. The length of the CDR3 is 14 residues. Germline-derived CDR1 and CDR2 are SNHLY and FYNNEI. Trimming left V 7 bases short and J 4 bases short, with 13 bases between. The chain's CDR3 is CASKGGAATGELFF. The CDR3 coding sequence is TGTGCCAGCAAGGGGGGGGCAGCCACCGGGGAGCTGTTTTTT. Based on the CDR3 plus reference TRBV2 and TRBJ2-2, the full variable domain is EPEVTQTPSHQVTQMGQEVILRCVPISNHLYFYWYRQILGQKVEFLVSFYNNEISEKSEIFDDQFSVERPDGSNFTLKIRSTKLEDSAMYFCASKGGAATGELFFGEGSRLTVL.

This chain uses TRBV2 with TRBJ1-2, with 8 bases identical to TRBD1. Losses at the gene ends were 6 bases for V and 4 bases for J; bases not matched to a gene: 7. The CDR3 extends over 14 amino acids. Germline V gene sequence: CDR1 SNHLY, CDR2 FYNNEI. As DNA, the CDR3 is TGTGCCAGCAGCTTTGTGACAGGGGCCTATGGCTACACCTTC. This translates into CASSFVTGAYGYTF.

This clone was detected a few times. This sequence joins TRBV7-8 and TRBJ1-5; 8 nucleotides align to TRBD1. The CDR3 spans 18 residues. The germline V gene has CDR1 SGHVS and CDR2 FQNEAQ. Germline trimming cut 5 bases from V and 0 bases from J; bases unmatched to any gene: 12. CDR3 sequence reads: CASSRGQGLAYSNQPQHF. In DNA, the CDR3 is TGTGCCAGCAGCCGTGGACAGGGACTCGCGTATAGCAATCAGCCCCAGCATTTT.

The J gene is TRBJ2-1, the V gene TRBV19, with D possibly being TRBD2 (6 bases). The CDR3 length is 15 residues. Germline V gives CDR1 LNHDA, CDR2 SQIVND (reference sequence). Trimming cost V 7 bases and J 7 bases, with 20 bases left between them. CDR3 sequence reads: CASKISGVLGNEQFF. CDR3 nucleotides: TGTGCCAGTAAAATTTCGGGGGTACTCGGGAATGAGCAGTTCTTC.

V gene TRBV7-2 combines with J gene TRBJ2-7; weak D call: TRBD2 (6 bases). The V end was cut by 5 bases, the J end by 0 bases, with 11 bases between. CDR1 is SGHTA, CDR2 FQGNSA, per germline. The CDR3 has 14 residues. CDR3: CASSNGGVSYEQYF. The CDR3 DNA sequence: TGTGCCAGCAGCAACGGAGGGGTCTCCTACGAGCAGTACTTC. The full variable domain, completed using reference TRBV7-2 and TRBJ2-7, is GAGVSQSPSNKVTEKGKDVELRCDPISGHTALYWYRQSLGQGLEFLIYFQGNSAPDKSGLPSDRFSAERTGGSVSTLTIQRTQQEDSAVYLCASSNGGVSYEQYFGPGTRLTVT.

This chain joins TRBV5-1 and TRBJ1-1; 11 bases line up with TRBD1. V was clipped by 4 bases and J by 6 bases; unmatched bases: 8. Germline V gene sequence: CDR1 SGHRS, CDR2 YFSETQ. CDR3 length equals 15 residues. The CDR3 region has the DNA TGCGCCAGCAGCCCCCGGACAGGGGGCGAATCTGAAGCTTTCTTT. It translates to CASSPRTGGESEAFF.

Here the CDR3 reads CASRPGQGIPVGNQPQHF. CDR3 coding DNA: TGTGCCAGCAGACCGGGACAGGGGATACCGGTTGGCAATCAGCCCCAGCATTTT. This chain uses TRBV27 with TRBJ1-5; 10 bases line up with TRBD1. The CDR3 consists of 18 residues. Germline V gene data show CDR1 as MNHEY and CDR2 as SMNVEV (reference sequence). The ends lost 6 bases at V and 2 bases at J; junction bases unmatched: 13.

The chain joins TRBV9 to TRBJ2-7; possible D gene TRBD1, 6 bases. V lost 9 bases and J 3 bases, leaving 16 bases between the germline ends. The germline V gene has CDR1 SGDLS and CDR2 YYNGEE. The CDR3 contains 13 residues. The CDR3 DNA reads TGTGCCACCATAGGGACAAACGACTACGAGCAGTACTTC. Amino acid sequence: CATIGTNDYEQYF. Full variable domain (rest looked up from reference TRBV9 and TRBJ2-7): DSGVTQTPKHLITATGQRVTLRCSPRSGDLSVYWYQQSLDQGLQFLIQYYNGEERAKGNILERFSAQQFPDLHSELNLSSLELGDSALYFCATIGTNDYEQYFGPGTRLTVT.

The CDR3 bases are TGTGCCAGCAGCTTAGCCCATCTTCGACAGAACACTGAAGCTTTCTTT. The encoded protein is CASSLAHLRQNTEAFF. The chain combines TRBV11-2 with TRBJ1-1; D is unresolved. The CDR3 sequence is 16 residues long. V lost 1 base, J lost 1 base, and 13 bases lay in between. From germline, CDR1 is SGHAT and CDR2 FQNNGV.

The chain carries TRBV5-8 and TRBJ1-2; 9 bases align to TRBD1. CDR1 SGHTS and CDR2 YDEGEE come from the germline V gene. There are 17 residues in the CDR3. Unmatched junction bases numbered 9, after V lost 1 base and J lost 2 bases. Here the CDR3 DNA reads TGTGCCAGCAGCTTGAGGGACAGGGAACTCCAGAACTATGGCTACACCTTC. This gives the protein CASSLRDRELQNYGYTF.

The chain links TRBV28 to TRBJ2-5; the D gene is possibly TRBD1 (7 bases). CDR1 and CDR2 from the germline V gene are MDHEN and SYDVKM. V was trimmed by 2 bases and J by 5 bases, leaving 18 bases between them. The CDR3 sequence is 16 residues long. Here the CDR3 DNA reads TGTGCCAGCAGTTTACCGGGACACCCAGGGGGGGAGACCCAGTACTTC. This codes for CASSLPGHPGGETQYF.

The chain employs TRBV11-3 and TRBJ1-3; 11 bases are a match to TRBD1. V gave up 5 bases and J gave up 0 bases; unmatched junction bases: 6. There are 17 residues in the CDR3. Germline V lookup: CDR1 SGHNT, CDR2 YENEEA. The CDR3 protein is CASSPRTGGGSGNTIYF. The DNA of the CDR3 is TGTGCCAGCAGCCCCCGGACAGGGGGCGGCTCTGGAAACACCATATATTTT. Combining the CDR3 with reference TRBV11-3 and TRBJ1-3 gives the whole variable domain EAGVVQSPRYKIIEKKQPVAFWCNPISGHNTLYWYLQNLGQGPELLIRYENEEAVDDSQLPKDRFSAERLKGVDSTLKIQPAELGDSAVYLCASSPRTGGGSGNTIYFGEGSWLTVV.

This clone was seen a handful of times. The genes are TRBV5-6 and TRBJ2-5; maybe TRBD1 (6 bases). This CDR3 has 13 residues. Between the trimmed V and J ends, which lost 4 bases and 6 bases, there was a span of 13 bases. Germline loops: CDR1 SGHDT, CDR2 YYEEEE. The CDR3 protein is CASSVGGEKTQYF. The CDR3 DNA reads as TGTGCCAGCAGCGTTGGGGGCGAGAAGACCCAGTACTTC.

This clone was counted a few times. The chain uses TRBV11-3 and TRBJ2-7; 10 bases line up with TRBD2. From germline, CDR1 is SGHNT and CDR2 YENEEA. The CDR3 consists of 16 residues. V dropped 4 bases and J dropped 3; count of bases not matched to a gene: 9. CDR3 sequence reads: CASSSLTSGDIYEQYF. In DNA form, the CDR3 reads TGTGCCAGCAGCTCCTTAACTAGCGGGGACATCTACGAGCAGTACTTC.

The J gene is TRBJ2-7, the V gene TRBV7-2, with TRBD2 matching 9 bases. The germline CDR1 and CDR2 sequences are SGHTA and FQGNSA. This CDR3 spans 18 amino acids. V lost 0 bases to trimming and J lost 6 bases; unmatched junction nucleotides: 15. The CDR3 DNA is TGTGCCAGCAGCTTAGCGATCCTAGCGGGACGGGGAGGGGCCGAGCAGTACTTC. Translation: CASSLAILAGRGGAEQYF.

The V gene is TRBV5-4, the J gene TRBJ2-7; 7 bases line up with TRBD1. In germline, CDR1 is SGHNT, CDR2 YYREEE (reference sequence). The CDR3 loop spans 15 amino acids. The ends lost 4 bases at V and 2 bases at J; junction bases unmatched: 9. Written as DNA, the CDR3 is TGTGCCAGCAGCGCACCCGGGACAGCGACCTACGAGCAGTACTTC. It codes for CASSAPGTATYEQYF.

The chain links TRBV19 to TRBJ2-6; D is unclear. Trimming removed 3 bases from V and 0 bases from J, with 12 bases in between. Germline V lookup: CDR1 LNHDA, CDR2 SQIVND (reference sequence). The CDR3 is 17 amino acids. CDR3 coding DNA: TGTGCCAGTAGTATGGGCAGGAAAGACTCTGGGGCCAACGTCCTGACTTTC. This encodes CASSMGRKDSGANVLTF. Full variable domain (remainder filled in from reference TRBV19 and TRBJ2-6): DGGITQSPKYLFRKEGQNVTLSCEQNLNHDAMYWYRQDPGQGLRLIYYSQIVNDFQKGDIAEGYSVSREKKESFPLTVTSAQKNPTAFYLCASSMGRKDSGANVLTFGAGSRLTVL.